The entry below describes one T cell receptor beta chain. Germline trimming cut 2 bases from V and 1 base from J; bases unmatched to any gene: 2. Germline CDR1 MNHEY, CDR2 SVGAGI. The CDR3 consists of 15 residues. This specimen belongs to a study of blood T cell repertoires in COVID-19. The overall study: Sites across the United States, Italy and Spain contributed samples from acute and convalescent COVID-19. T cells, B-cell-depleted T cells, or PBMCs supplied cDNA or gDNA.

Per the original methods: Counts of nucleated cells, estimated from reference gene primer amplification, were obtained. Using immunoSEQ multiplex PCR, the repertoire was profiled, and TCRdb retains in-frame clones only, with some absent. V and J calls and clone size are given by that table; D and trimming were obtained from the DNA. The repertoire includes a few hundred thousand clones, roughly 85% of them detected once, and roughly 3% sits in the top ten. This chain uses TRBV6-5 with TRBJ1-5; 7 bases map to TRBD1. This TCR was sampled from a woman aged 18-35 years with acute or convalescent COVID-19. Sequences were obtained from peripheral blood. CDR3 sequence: CASSYAQGSNQPQHF. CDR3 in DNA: TGTGCCAGCAGTTACGCACAGGGGAGCAATCAGCCCCAGCATTTT.